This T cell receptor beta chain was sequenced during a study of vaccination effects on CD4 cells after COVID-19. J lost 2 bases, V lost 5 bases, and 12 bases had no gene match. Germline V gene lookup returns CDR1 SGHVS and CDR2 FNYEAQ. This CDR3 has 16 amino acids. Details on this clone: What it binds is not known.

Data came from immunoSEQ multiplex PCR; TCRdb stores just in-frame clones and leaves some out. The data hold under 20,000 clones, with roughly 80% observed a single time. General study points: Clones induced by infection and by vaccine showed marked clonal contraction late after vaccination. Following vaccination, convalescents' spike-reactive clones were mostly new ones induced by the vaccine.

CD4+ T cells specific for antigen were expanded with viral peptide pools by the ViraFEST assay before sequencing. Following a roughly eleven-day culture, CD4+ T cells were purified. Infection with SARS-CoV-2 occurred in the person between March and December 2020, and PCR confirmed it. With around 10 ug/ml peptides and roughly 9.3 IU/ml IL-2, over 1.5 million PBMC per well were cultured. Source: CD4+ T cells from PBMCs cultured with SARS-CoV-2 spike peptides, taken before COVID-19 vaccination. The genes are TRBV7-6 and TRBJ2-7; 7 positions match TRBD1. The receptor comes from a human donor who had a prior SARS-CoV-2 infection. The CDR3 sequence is CASSPTTGRTTYEQYF. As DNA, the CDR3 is TGTGCCAGCAGCCCAACGACAGGGCGCACCACCTACGAGCAGTACTTC.